The rows below give T cell receptor beta chains drawn from one sample of a study of blood T cell repertoires in COVID-19. The data were produced by immunoSEQ multiplex PCR, yet TCRdb's version contains in-frame clones alone and is incomplete. The table lists some 500,000 clones, approximately 87% of them singletons, with approximately 2% in the top ten. The specimen was PBMCs or T cells enriched from blood (not recorded which). All receptors derive from a woman aged 40 to 55 who had recovered from COVID-19. CDR3s include the opening cysteine and the closing phenylalanine or tryptophan.

j_gene	v_gene	CDR3aa
TRBJ2-5	TRBV20-1	CSASEPQGRQETQYF
TRBJ2-3	TRBV6-5	CASRRVGVPDTQYF
TRBJ2-6	TRBV5-4	CASSLDRASGANVLTF
TRBJ1-2	TRBV7-2	CASSSAPGTVLGGYTF
TRBJ2-7	TRBV4-1	CASSPLTGTLSYEQYF
TRBJ1-1	TRBV5-1	CASSGDRSNTEAFF
TRBJ1-5	TRBV5-4	CASSLNINPQGPQPQHF
TRBJ2-1	TRBV5-1	CASSGGQGPIAYNEQFF
TRBJ2-3	TRBV29-1	CSVGVFSGRTDTQYF
TRBJ2-7	TRBV11-3	CASSLSDNRSPSYEQYF
TRBJ1-2	TRBV6-5	CASSRQGVADGYTF
TRBJ1-1	TRBV12-3/TRBV12-4	CASAGELEAFF
TRBJ1-1	TRBV19	CASSRDRDGEAFF
TRBJ2-2	TRBV19	CASSKQRAHTGELFF
TRBJ1-2	TRBV5-1	CASSLEPNYGYTF
TRBJ2-4	TRBV30	CAWSVTRGDIQYF